This T cell receptor beta chain was identified during a study of blood T cell repertoires in COVID-19. The CDR3 contains 15 residues. In germline, CDR1 is SGDLS, CDR2 YYNGEE. Trimming stripped 0 bases from V and 4 bases from J, with 11 bases between. Clones were read by immunoSEQ multiplex PCR, and TCRdb kept only the in-frame ones, dropping some. The sample yields over 150,000 clones, about four fifths seen once. Seattle participants joined during active infection and were tracked over time. Sequences were obtained from peripheral blood. The J gene is TRBJ2-1, the V gene TRBV9, with D tentatively TRBD2 (6 bases). This sequence was found in a woman aged 70 to 79 with COVID-19, enrolled during active disease. The CDR3 reads CASSVARLGYNEQFF. CDR3 DNA sequence: TGTGCCAGCAGCGTAGCTAGACTAGGGTACAATGAGCAGTTCTTC.